This TCR beta chain emerged from a study of blood T cell repertoires in COVID-19. Study overall: From T cells, B-cell-depleted T cells, or PBMCs came the material, which was cDNA or gDNA.

Original methodology: Amplification of reference gene primers provided the estimated nucleated cell counts. Libraries were prepared by immunoSEQ multiplex PCR; TCRdb keeps only in-frame clonotypes and omits some of them. The V and J calls and clone size were taken over from that table, and D and trimming were inferred from the DNA. This table holds about 200,000 clones, roughly 90% found once. The CDR3 extends over 15 amino acids. Germline trimming cut 5 bases from V and 7 bases from J; bases unmatched to any gene: 7. The germline V gene encodes CDR1 SGHTA and CDR2 FQGNSA. Sequencing was done on a sample of peripheral blood. This clonotype originated in a man aged 45 to 65 with acute or convalescent COVID-19. The chain links TRBV7-2 to TRBJ2-1, with 11 bases matching TRBD2. CDR3 nucleotides: TGTGCCAGCAGCCAACTAGCGGGGGTCCGGAATGAGCAGTTCTTC. It codes for CASSQLAGVRNEQFF.